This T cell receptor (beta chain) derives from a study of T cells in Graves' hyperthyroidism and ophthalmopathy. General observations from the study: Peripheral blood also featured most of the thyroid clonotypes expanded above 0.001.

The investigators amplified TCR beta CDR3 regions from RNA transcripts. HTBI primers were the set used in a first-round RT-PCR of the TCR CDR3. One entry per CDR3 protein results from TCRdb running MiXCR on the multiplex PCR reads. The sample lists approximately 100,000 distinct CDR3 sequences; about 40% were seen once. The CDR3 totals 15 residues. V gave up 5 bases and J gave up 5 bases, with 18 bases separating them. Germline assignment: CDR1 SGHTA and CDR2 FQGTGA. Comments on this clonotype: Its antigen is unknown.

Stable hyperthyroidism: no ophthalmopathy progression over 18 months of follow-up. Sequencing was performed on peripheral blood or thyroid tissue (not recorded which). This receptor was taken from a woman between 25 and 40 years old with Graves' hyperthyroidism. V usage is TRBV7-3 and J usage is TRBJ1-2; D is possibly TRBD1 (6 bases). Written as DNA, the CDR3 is TGTGCCAGCAGCCCCCGCGGGGGACAATTATATGGCTACACCTTC. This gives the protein CASSPRGGQLYGYTF.